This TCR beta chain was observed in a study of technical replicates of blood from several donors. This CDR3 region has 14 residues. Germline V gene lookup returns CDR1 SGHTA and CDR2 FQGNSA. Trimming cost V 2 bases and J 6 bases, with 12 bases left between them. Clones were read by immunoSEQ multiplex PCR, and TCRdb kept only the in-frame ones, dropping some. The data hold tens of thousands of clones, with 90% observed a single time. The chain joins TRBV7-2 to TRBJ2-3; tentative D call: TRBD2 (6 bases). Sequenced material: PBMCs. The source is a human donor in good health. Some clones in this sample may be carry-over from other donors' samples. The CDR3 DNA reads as TGTGCCAGCAGCTTAACCCGGGAGCGGGATACGCAGTATTTT. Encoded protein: CASSLTRERDTQYF.